A selection of T cell receptor beta chains follows, all from one sample in a study of CD8 T cells in ankylosing spondylitis. TCRdb ran MiXCR on the 5' RACE reads and lists one entry per CDR3 protein. The sample lists 250,000 to 350,000 distinct CDR3 sequences; about 19% were seen once. The sample comprised blood, either unsorted or a sorted T cell fraction (not recorded which). These receptors were obtained from a male donor with ankylosing spondylitis or in good health (not recorded which). The CDR3 runs from the conserved cysteine through the conserved F or W.

j_call: TRBJ2-1
v_call: TRBV12-3/TRBV12-4
cdr3_aa: CASNPGLARGRFF

j_call: TRBJ2-1
v_call: TRBV24-1
cdr3_aa: CATSDTGTSGEEQFF

j_call: TRBJ2-5
v_call: TRBV27
cdr3_aa: CASSFGQVSETQYF

j_call: TRBJ1-2
v_call: TRBV20-1
cdr3_aa: CSATLTPRTGSGYTF

j_call: TRBJ2-5
v_call: TRBV29-1
cdr3_aa: CSVERSGGGQETQYF

j_call: TRBJ2-5
v_call: TRBV20-1
cdr3_aa: CSATPWTSGRVETQYF

j_call: TRBJ1-1
v_call: TRBV12-3/TRBV12-4
cdr3_aa: CASIITGARHTEAFF

j_call: TRBJ1-2
v_call: TRBV7-2
cdr3_aa: CATKDRGHNYGYTF

j_call: TRBJ2-5
v_call: TRBV27
cdr3_aa: CASSRAWDRGLETQYF

j_call: TRBJ2-3
v_call: TRBV5-1
cdr3_aa: CASSLSADWGTQYF

j_call: TRBJ1-5
v_call: TRBV2
cdr3_aa: CASSGQISNQPQHF